This record concerns one T cell receptor (beta chain) sequence. Its antigen is not known. Germline V gene lookup returns CDR1 KGHSH and CDR2 LQKENI. Trimming left V 2 bases short and J 9 bases short, with 8 bases between. The CDR3 consists of 13 residues. The data are from a study of vaccination effects on CD4 cells after COVID-19. Assay: immunoSEQ multiplex PCR; the TCRdb copy retains only in-frame clones and omits some. The sample lists approximately 33,000 clones; approximately 78% were seen once. Antigen-specific CD4+ T cells were expanded with viral peptide pools in the ViraFEST assay before sequencing. Upon completion of approximately ten days in culture, CD4+ T cells were isolated. SARS-CoV-2 infection was confirmed by PCR in the person between March and December 2020.

The clonotype was recovered from a human donor who had a prior SARS-CoV-2 infection. The sample here was CD4+ T cells from PBMCs cultured with HCoV-NL63 spike peptides, taken before COVID-19 vaccination. The chain has TRBV18 and TRBJ1-6; TRBD1 is a possible D gene (5 bases). CDR3 sequence (DNA): TGTGCCAGCTCACCAGGGGCGGCTTCACCCCTCCACTTT. Protein sequence: CASSPGAASPLHF.